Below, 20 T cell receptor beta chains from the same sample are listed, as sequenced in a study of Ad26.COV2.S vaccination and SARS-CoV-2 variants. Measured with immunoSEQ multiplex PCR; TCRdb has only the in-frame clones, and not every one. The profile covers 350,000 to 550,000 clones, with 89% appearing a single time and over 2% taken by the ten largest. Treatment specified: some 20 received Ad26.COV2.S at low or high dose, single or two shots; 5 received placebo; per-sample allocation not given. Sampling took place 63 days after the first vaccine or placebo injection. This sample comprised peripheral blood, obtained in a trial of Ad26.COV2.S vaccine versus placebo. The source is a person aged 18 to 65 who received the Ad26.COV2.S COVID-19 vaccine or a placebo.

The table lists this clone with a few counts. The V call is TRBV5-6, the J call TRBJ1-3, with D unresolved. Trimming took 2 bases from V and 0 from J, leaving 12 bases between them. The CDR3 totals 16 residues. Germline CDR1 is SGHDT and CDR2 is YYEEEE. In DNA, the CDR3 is TGTGCCAGCAGCTTTGTTGGCAGCCTCTCTGGAAACACCATATATTTT. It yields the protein CASSFVGSLSGNTIYF.

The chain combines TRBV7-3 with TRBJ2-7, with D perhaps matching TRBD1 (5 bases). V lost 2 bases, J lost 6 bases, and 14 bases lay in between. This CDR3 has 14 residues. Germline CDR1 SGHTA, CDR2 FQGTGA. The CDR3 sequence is CASSLYPGLVEQYF. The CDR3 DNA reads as TGTGCCAGCAGCTTATATCCAGGGTTGGTCGAGCAGTACTTC.

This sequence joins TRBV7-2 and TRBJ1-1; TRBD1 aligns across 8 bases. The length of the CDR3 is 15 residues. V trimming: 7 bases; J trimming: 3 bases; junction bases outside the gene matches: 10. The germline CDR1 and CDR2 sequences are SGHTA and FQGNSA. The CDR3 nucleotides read TGTGCCAGCACCCTCACAGGGGGGGGAGACACTGAAGCTTTCTTT. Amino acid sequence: CASTLTGGGDTEAFF. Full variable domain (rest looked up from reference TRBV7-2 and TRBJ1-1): GAGVSQSPSNKVTEKGKDVELRCDPISGHTALYWYRQSLGQGLEFLIYFQGNSAPDKSGLPSDRFSAERTGGSVSTLTIQRTQQEDSAVYLCASTLTGGGDTEAFFGQGTRLTVV.

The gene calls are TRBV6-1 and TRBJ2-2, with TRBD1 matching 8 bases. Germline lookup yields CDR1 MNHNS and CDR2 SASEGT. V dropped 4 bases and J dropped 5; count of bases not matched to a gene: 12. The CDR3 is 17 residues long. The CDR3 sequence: CASSAWGQARLTGELFF. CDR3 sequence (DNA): TGTGCCAGCAGTGCCTGGGGACAGGCGAGATTAACCGGGGAGCTGTTTTTT.

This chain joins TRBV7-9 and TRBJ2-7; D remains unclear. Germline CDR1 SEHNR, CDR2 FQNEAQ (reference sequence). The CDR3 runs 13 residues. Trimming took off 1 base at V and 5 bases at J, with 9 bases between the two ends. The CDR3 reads CASSLGRSHEQYV. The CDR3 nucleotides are TGTGCCAGCAGCTTAGGCAGGTCCCACGAGCAGTACGTC.

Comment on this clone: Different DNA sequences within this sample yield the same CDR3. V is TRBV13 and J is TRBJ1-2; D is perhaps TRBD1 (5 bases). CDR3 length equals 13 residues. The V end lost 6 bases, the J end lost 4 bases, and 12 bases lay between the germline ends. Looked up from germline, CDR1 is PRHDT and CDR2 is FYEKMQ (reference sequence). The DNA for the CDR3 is TGTGCCAGCAGTCGAGACAGCTTCTATGGCTACACCTTC. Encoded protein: CASSRDSFYGYTF.

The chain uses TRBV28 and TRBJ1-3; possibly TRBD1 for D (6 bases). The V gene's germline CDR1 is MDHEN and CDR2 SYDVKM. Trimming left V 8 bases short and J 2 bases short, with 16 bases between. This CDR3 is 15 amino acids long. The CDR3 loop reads CASCPPQGTGNTIYF. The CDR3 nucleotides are TGTGCCAGCTGCCCGCCGCAGGGGACTGGAAACACCATATATTTT.

The CDR3 spells CASLGTYDTGELFF. CDR3 sequence (DNA): TGTGCCAGTCTCGGGACTTATGACACCGGGGAGCTGTTTTTT. The V and J genes are TRBV2 and TRBJ2-2; TRBD2 might be the D (6 bases). Trimming stripped 9 bases from V and 3 bases from J, with 14 bases between. Germline V gene sequence: CDR1 SNHLY, CDR2 FYNNEI. This CDR3 spans 14 amino acids.

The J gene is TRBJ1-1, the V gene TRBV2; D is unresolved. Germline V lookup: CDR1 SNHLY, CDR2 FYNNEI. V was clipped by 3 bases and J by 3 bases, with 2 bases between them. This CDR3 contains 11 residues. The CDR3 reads CASSDYTEAFF. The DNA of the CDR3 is TGTGCCAGCAGTGACTACACTGAAGCTTTCTTT.

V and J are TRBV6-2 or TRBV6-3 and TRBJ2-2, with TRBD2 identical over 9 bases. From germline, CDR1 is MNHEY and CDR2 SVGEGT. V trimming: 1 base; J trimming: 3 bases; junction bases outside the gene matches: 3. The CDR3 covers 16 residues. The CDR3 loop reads CASSYFTSGYTGELFF. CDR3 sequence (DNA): TGTGCCAGCAGTTACTTTACTAGCGGGTACACCGGGGAGCTGTTTTTT.

The CDR3 protein is CASRIENRENIQYF. The DNA of the CDR3 is TGTGCCAGCAGGATCGAGAACAGGGAAAACATTCAGTACTTC. V usage is TRBV14 and J usage is TRBJ2-4, with a tentative D call TRBD1 (6 bases). CDR1 and CDR2 from the germline V gene are SGHDN and FVKESK. Trimming took 6 bases from V and 5 from J, leaving 14 bases between them. This CDR3 spans 14 amino acids.

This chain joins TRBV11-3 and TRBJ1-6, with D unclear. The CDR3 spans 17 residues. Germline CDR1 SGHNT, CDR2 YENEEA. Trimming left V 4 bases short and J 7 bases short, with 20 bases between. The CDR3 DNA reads TGTGCCAGCAGCTCGTCCGTTTGGGTTTCAGGAAATTCACCCCTCCACTTT. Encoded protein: CASSSSVWVSGNSPLHF.

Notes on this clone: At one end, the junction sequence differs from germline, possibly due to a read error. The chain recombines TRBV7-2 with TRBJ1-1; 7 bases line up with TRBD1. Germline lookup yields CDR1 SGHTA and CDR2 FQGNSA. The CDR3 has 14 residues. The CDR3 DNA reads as TGTGCCAGCAGCAGCGGACAGGTGAATACTGAAGCTTTCTTT. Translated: CASSSGQVNTEAFF.

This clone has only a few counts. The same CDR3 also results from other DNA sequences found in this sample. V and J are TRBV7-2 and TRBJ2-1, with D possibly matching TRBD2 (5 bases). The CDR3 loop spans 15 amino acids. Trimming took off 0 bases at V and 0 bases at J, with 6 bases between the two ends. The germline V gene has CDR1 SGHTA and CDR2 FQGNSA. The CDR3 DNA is TGTGCCAGCAGCTTAGCAGGGAGCTCCTACAATGAGCAGTTCTTC. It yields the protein CASSLAGSSYNEQFF.

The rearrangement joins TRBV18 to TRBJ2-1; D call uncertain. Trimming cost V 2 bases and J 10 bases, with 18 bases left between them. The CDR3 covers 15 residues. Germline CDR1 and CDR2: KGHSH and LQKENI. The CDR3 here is CASSPGGSSLREQFF. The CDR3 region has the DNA TGTGCCAGCTCACCAGGCGGTAGTAGTCTTAGAGAGCAGTTCTTC.

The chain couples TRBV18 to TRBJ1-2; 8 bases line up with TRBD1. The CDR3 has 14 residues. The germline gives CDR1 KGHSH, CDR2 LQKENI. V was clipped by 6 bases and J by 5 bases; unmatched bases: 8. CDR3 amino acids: CASSPGTGGYGYTF. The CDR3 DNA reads TGTGCCAGCTCTCCCGGGACAGGTGGATATGGCTACACCTTC.

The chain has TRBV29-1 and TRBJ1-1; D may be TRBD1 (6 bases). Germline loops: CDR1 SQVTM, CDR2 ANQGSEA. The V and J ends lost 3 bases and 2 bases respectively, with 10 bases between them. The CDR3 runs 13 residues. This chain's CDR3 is CSVDGGLNTEAFF. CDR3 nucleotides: TGCAGCGTTGATGGGGGGCTAAACACTGAAGCTTTCTTT.

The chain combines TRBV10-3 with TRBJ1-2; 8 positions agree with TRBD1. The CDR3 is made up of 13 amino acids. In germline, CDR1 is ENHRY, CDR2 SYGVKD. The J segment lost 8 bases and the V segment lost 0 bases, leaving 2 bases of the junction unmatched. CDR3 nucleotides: TGTGCCATCAGTGAGTCGACAGGGGTCGGCTACACCTTC. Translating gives CAISESTGVGYTF.

The CDR3 DNA follows: TGTGCCAGCAGCTTGGCCGTAGCGGGCGTTCAAGAGACCCAGTACTTC. This encodes CASSLAVAGVQETQYF. The gene calls are TRBV5-4 and TRBJ2-5, with 7 nucleotides matching TRBD2. The germline V gene has CDR1 SGHNT and CDR2 YYREEE (reference sequence). Trimming cost V 0 bases and J 2 bases; bases outside gene matches: 7. The CDR3 loop spans 16 amino acids.

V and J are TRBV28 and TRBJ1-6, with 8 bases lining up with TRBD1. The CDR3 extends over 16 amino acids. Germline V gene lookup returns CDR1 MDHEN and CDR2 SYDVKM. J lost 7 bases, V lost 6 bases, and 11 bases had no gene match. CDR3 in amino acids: CASSDPPGTGNSPLHF. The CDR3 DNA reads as TGTGCCAGCAGCGACCCCCCAGGGACAGGCAATTCACCCCTCCACTTT.